Given below is one T cell receptor beta chain in context. Its target is unknown. This table comes from immunoSEQ multiplex PCR, and its TCRdb copy is limited to in-frame clones, with some not included. Of tens of thousands of clones in the sample, 65% to 90% were seen once. The source of the sample is a study of OX40 agonist ivuxolimab in advanced cancers. Overall study: Cancers in dose escalation were hepatocellular, melanoma, renal cell and head and neck. Three patients got partial responses; one had hepatocellular carcinoma and two had cutaneous melanoma. Study-wide results and limits: By week 6 at 0.1 to 3.0 mg/kg, blood CD4+ and CD8+ T cells had expanded clonally. Expansion of clones was among the lowest in partial responders at 0.1-3.0 mg/kg.

This clonotype was sampled from an adult with an advanced solid tumor such as melanoma, head and neck, liver or kidney cancer. The sequencing used CD4+ or CD8+ T cells sorted from blood, collected in a trial of the OX40 agonist ivuxolimab.

The CDR3 loop reads CASSYFSGLAYEQYF. In DNA, the CDR3 is TGTGCCAGCAGTTACTTTTCAGGTTTAGCCTACGAGCAGTACTTC. The chain has TRBV6-6 and TRBJ2-7; D is ambiguous. The germline V gene has CDR1 MNHNY and CDR2 SVGAGI (reference sequence). There are 15 residues in the CDR3. V lost 1 base to trimming and J lost 2 bases, with 12 bases between them.